The sequence of this T cell receptor beta chain was determined in a study of vaccination and CD4 T cells after COVID-19. With regard to this clonotype: What it binds is not known.

CDR3 length equals 19 residues. Sequence data for DNA of cultured CD4+ T cells were generated by the Oncomine TCR Beta short-read assay. Genomic DNA was taken out of cultured CD4+ T cells by extraction. TCRdb reprocessed the PCR reads via MiXCR and lists one record per CDR3 protein. The table has about 26,000 distinct CDR3 sequences, about 35% seen once. The sample's time point: late sampling 161 to 241 days after vaccination in three convalescent patients. Indicated treatment: approximately 9-day PBMC culture with coronavirus spike peptide pools or control peptides (ViraFEST assay). ViraFEST used peptide pools to expand antigen-specific T cells and subsequently sequenced their TCRs.

The TCR sequence derives from a human donor who had recovered from COVID-19. Sequencing was performed on CD4+ T cells from blood, cultured in vitro, taken about 7 months after SARS-CoV-2 vaccination. J is TRBJ1-6 and V is TRBV12-2; the table's D call, TRBD1, has no DNA check behind it. TRBV12-2 is classified as a pseudogene. This CDR3 is CASRLWGECEQVGDSPLHF. The CDR3 DNA reads as TGTGCAAGTCGCTTATGGGGGGAGTGCGAACAGGTCGGGGATTCACCCCTCCACTTT.